These T cell receptor beta chains were read from a single sample in a study of T cells in tuberculosis. Assay: immunoSEQ multiplex PCR; the TCRdb copy retains only in-frame clones and omits some. The sample contains around 25,000 clones, roughly 92% of which appear only once. The sequenced sample was PBMCs. The receptors originated from a donor between 10 and 35 years old with latent tuberculosis or without tuberculosis infection. Some clones in this sample may be carry-over from other donors' samples. Both conserved end residues are part of each CDR3. A D gene is named only where the DNA matches it firmly. Clone size is not always given. Where it is, it says once, few, many or a class for expanded clones.

>TRBV10-1|.|TRBJ2-2|.
CATKYGQELFF
TGCGCCACCAAATACGGACAGGAGCTGTTTTTT
>TRBV7-9|.|TRBJ2-3|.
CASSSGTDTQYF
TGTGCCAGCAGCTCGGGAACAGATACGCAGTATTTT
>TRBV30|TRBD1|TRBJ1-5|.
CAWEQGADQPQHF
TGTGCCTGGGAACAGGGGGCAGATCAGCCCCAGCATTTT
>TRBV11-2|TRBD1|TRBJ2-7|.
CASSRTGTATYEQYF
TGTGCCAGCAGCCGGACTGGGACAGCTACCTACGAGCAGTACTTC
>TRBV4-3|TRBD2|TRBJ2-1|.
CASSHVGSGSGGEQFF
TGCGCCAGCAGCCATGTTGGTAGCGGGTCCGGGGGTGAGCAGTTCTTC
>TRBV25-1|.|TRBJ2-1|.
CASATGIYNEQFF
TGTGCCAGCGCGACGGGAATTTACAATGAGCAGTTCTTC
>TRBV23-1|TRBD1|TRBJ2-7|.
CASSPAGTGYEQYF
TGCGCCAGCAGTCCCGCCGGGACAGGGTACGAGCAGTACTTC
>TRBV2|.|TRBJ1-1|.
CASSSYTEAFF
TGTGCCAGCAGTTCCTACACTGAAGCTTTCTTT
>TRBV9|.|TRBJ2-1|.
CASSILAAGNEQFF
TGTGCCAGCAGTATACTAGCTGCCGGGAATGAGCAGTTCTTC
>TRBV27|.|TRBJ2-1|.
CASSFLSAANEQFF
TGTGCCAGCAGTTTCCTCTCAGCGGCCAATGAGCAGTTCTTC
>TRBV5-1|.|TRBJ2-7|.
CASSLAIQAMGSYEQYF
TGCGCCAGCAGCTTGGCCATTCAGGCGATGGGCTCCTACGAGCAGTACTTC
>TRBV5-1|.|TRBJ2-1|.
CASSPSEGRQGYNEQFF
TGCGCCAGCAGCCCGTCGGAGGGACGGCAAGGATACAATGAGCAGTTCTTC
>TRBV7-9|.|TRBJ1-1|.
CASSFFRGSTTEAFF
TGTGCCAGCAGCTTCTTCCGCGGGTCGACCACTGAAGCTTTCTTT
>TRBV2|.|TRBJ1-5|.
CASRSLGISPQHF
TGTGCCAGCAGGTCCCTCGGGATCAGCCCCCAGCATTTT
>TRBV19|TRBD1|TRBJ2-1|.
CASTNRTGGRYNEQFF
TGTGCCAGTACTAACCGGACAGGGGGCAGGTACAATGAGCAGTTCTTC
>TRBV7-8|.|TRBJ1-1|.
CASSPAGGNTEAFF
TGTGCCAGCAGCCCCGCGGGGGGGAACACTGAAGCTTTCTTT
>TRBV2|.|TRBJ1-3|.
CAIEPYASSGNTIYF
TGTGCCATCGAGCCCTATGCTAGCTCTGGAAACACCATATATTTT
>TRBV7-8|TRBD1|TRBJ1-6|.
CASSLTSTGGYYNSPLHF
TGTGCCAGCAGCCTGACATCGACAGGGGGCTACTATAATTCACCCCTCCACTTT
>TRBV6-5|.|TRBJ1-1|.
CASSYGNGANTEAFF
TGTGCCAGCAGTTACGGCAACGGAGCCAACACTGAAGCTTTCTTT
>TRBV19|.|TRBJ1-2|.
CASMTRGTNYGYTF
TGTGCCAGTATGACCCGAGGAACTAACTATGGCTACACCTTC
>TRBV11-2|TRBD1|TRBJ1-1|.
CASSLTGGMNTEAFF
TGTGCCAGCAGCCTGACAGGGGGGATGAACACTGAAGCTTTCTTT
>TRBV28|.|TRBJ1-5|.
CASSFAQGWGGEPQHF
TGTGCCAGCAGTTTCGCACAGGGATGGGGCGGAGAGCCCCAGCATTTT
>TRBV6-1|.|TRBJ1-6|.
CASSVNRRNDSPLHF
TGTGCCAGCAGTGTAAACAGGCGGAATGATTCACCCCTCCACTTT
>TRBV6-1|.|TRBJ1-1|.
CASRATHQNTEAFF
TGTGCCAGCAGGGCGACACACCAGAACACTGAAGCTTTCTTT
>TRBV5-1|.|TRBJ1-1|.
CASSLARGPNEAFF
TGCGCCAGCAGCTTGGCCAGGGGCCCAAATGAAGCTTTCTTT
>TRBV20-1|.|TRBJ1-4|.
CSAMLRRELFF
TGCAGTGCTATGCTCCGGAGGGAACTGTTTTTT
>TRBV27|TRBD1|TRBJ2-1|once
CASGPSSDRQKFF
TGTGCCAGCGGGCCATCTTCGGACAGGCAAAAGTTCTTC
>TRBV5-6|TRBD2|TRBJ2-3|.
CASSHSRGLGPDTQYF
TGTGCCAGCAGCCATAGCCGGGGACTAGGGCCAGATACGCAGTATTTT
>TRBV7-8|TRBD2|TRBJ2-2|.
CASSSGLAGGRSTGELFF
TGTGCCAGCAGCTCGGGACTAGCGGGGGGGCGGTCGACCGGGGAGCTGTTTTTT
>TRBV18|.|TRBJ1-2|.
CASSRGQQNYGYTF
TGTGCCAGCTCACGGGGCCAGCAGAACTATGGCTACACCTTC
>TRBV6-1|.|TRBJ1-5|.
CASSEGGGIQPQHF
TGTGCCAGCAGTGAAGGGGGGGGAATTCAGCCCCAGCATTTT
>TRBV11-2|.|TRBJ2-7|.
CASSSTRTASYEQYF
TGTGCCAGCAGCTCCACCCGGACAGCTTCCTACGAGCAGTACTTC
>TRBV2|.|TRBJ2-6|.
CASSEDTRWANVLTF
TGTGCCAGCAGTGAGGACACCCGTTGGGCCAACGTCCTGACTTTC
>TRBV2|.|TRBJ1-5|once
CASSVGVNQPQHF
TGTGCCAGCAGTGTAGGAGTTAATCAGCCCCAGCATTTT
>TRBV13|TRBD2|TRBJ2-7|.
CASSAAGVTYEQYF
TGTGCCAGCAGCGCAGCGGGGGTGACGTACGAGCAGTACTTC
>TRBV6-5|.|TRBJ1-1|.
CASSNPGGVGAFF
TGTGCCAGCAGTAACCCGGGGGGGGTCGGAGCTTTCTTT
>TRBV7-9|.|TRBJ1-4|.
CASSYGGEKLFF
TGTGCCAGCAGCTACGGGGGAGAAAAACTGTTTTTT
>TRBV6-4|.|TRBJ1-6|.
CASSATPYNSPLHF
TGTGCCAGCAGTGCAACTCCATATAATTCACCCCTCCACTTT
>TRBV2|TRBD1|TRBJ1-3|.
CASRPRDRIYSGNTIYF
TGTGCCAGCAGACCCAGGGACAGAATTTACTCTGGAAACACCATATATTTT
>TRBV5-1|TRBD1|TRBJ1-1|.
CASSVQGVRGNTEAFF
TGCGCCAGCAGCGTGCAGGGGGTTCGCGGGAACACTGAAGCTTTCTTT
>TRBV25-1|.|TRBJ2-3|.
CASRAGSLGDTQYF
TGTGCCAGCAGAGCCGGGAGCCTTGGGGATACGCAGTATTTT
>TRBV6-1|TRBD1|TRBJ2-7|.
CASSTLTGVPYEQYF
TGTGCCAGCAGCACCCTGACAGGGGTCCCCTACGAGCAGTACTTC
>TRBV30|.|TRBJ1-1|.
CAGGRYTEAFF
TGTGCCGGAGGCCGGTACACTGAAGCTTTCTTT